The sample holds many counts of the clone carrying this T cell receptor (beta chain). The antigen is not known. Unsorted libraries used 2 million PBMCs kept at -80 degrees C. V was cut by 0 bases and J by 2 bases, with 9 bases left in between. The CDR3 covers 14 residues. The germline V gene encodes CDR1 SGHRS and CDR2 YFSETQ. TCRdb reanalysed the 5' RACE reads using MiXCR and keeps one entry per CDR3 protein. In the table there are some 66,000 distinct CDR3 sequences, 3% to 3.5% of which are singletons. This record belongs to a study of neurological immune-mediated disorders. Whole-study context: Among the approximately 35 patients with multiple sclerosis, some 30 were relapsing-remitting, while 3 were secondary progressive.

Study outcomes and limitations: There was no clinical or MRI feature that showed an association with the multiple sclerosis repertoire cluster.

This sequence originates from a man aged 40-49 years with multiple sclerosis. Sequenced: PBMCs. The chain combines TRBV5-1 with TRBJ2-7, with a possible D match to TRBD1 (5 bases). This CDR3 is CASSLVSGPYEQYF. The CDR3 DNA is TGCGCCAGCAGCTTGGTTTCAGGGCCCTACGAGCAGTACTTC.